The T cell receptor (beta chain) under discussion was sequenced for a study of neurological immune-mediated disorders. The CDR3 runs 14 residues. Trimming shortened V by 3 bases and J by 4 bases, and 12 bases separated the two germline ends. Germline V lookup: CDR1 LGHDT, CDR2 YNNKEL (reference sequence). This clonotype occurred many times. TCRdb processed the 5' RACE reads anew with MiXCR; each CDR3 protein has one entry. This sample has 25,000 to 35,000 distinct CDR3 sequences, with roughly 15% found just once. Time point noted: technical triplicate 2. Sample: CD4+ T cells from blood. The receptor was derived from a female donor with HTLV-1-associated myelopathy (HAM/TSP). The chain joins TRBV3-1 to TRBJ2-5; D possibly corresponds to TRBD1 (6 bases). CDR3 nucleotides: TGTGCCAGCAGCCAGACAGGTCCGGTAGAGACCCAGTACTTC. Encoded protein: CASSQTGPVETQYF.